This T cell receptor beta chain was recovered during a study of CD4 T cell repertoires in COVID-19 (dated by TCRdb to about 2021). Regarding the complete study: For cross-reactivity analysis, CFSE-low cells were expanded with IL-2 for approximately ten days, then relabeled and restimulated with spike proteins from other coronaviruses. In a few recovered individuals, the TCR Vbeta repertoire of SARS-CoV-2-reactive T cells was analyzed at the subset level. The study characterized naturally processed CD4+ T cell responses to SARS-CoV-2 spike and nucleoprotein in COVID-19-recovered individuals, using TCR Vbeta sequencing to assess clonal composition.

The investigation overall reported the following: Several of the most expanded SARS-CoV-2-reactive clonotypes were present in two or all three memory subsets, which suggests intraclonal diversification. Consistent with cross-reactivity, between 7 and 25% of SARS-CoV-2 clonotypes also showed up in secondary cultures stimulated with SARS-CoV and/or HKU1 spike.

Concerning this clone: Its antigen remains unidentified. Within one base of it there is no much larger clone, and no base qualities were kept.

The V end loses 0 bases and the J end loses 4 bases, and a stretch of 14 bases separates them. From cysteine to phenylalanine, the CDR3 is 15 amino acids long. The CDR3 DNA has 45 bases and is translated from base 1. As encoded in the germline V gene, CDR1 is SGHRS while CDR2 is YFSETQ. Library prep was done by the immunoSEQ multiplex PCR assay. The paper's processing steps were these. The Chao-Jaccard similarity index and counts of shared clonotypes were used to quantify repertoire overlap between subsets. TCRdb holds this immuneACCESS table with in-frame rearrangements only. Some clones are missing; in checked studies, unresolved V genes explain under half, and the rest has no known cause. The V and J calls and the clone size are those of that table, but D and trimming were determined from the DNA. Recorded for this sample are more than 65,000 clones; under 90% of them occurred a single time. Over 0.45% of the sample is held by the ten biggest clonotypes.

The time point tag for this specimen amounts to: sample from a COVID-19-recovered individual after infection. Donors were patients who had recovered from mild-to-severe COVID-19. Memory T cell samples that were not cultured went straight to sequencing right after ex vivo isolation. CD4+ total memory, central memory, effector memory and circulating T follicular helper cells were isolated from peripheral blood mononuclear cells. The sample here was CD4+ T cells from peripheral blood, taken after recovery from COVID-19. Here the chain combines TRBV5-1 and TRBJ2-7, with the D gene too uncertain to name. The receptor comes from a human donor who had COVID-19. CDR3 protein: CASSLVTASGYEQYF. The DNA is TGCGCCAGCAGCTTGGTGACTGCCTCTGGGTACGAGCAGTACTTC.